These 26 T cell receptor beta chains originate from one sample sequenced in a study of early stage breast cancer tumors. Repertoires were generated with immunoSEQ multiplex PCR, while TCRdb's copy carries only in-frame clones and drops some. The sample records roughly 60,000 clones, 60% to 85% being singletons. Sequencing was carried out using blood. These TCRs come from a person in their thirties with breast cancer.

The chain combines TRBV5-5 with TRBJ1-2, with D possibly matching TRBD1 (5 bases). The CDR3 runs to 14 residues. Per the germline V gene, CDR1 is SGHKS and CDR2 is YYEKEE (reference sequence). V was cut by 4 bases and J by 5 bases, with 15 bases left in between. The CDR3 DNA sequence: TGTGCCAGCAGCCTGTGGGGGGGAGGGTATGGCTACACCTTC. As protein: CASSLWGGGYGYTF.

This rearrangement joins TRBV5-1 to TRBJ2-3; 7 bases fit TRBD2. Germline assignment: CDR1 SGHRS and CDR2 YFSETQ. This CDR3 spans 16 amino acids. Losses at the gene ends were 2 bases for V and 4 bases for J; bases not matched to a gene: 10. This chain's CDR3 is CASSLQQTSSPDTQYF. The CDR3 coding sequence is TGCGCCAGCAGCTTACAACAGACTAGCAGTCCAGATACGCAGTATTTT. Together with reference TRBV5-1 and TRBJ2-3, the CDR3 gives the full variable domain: KAGVTQTPRYLIKTRGQQVTLSCSPISGHRSVSWYQQTPGQGLQFLFEYFSETQRNKGNFPGRFSGRQFSNSRSEMNVSTLELGDSALYLCASSLQQTSSPDTQYFGPGTRLTVL.

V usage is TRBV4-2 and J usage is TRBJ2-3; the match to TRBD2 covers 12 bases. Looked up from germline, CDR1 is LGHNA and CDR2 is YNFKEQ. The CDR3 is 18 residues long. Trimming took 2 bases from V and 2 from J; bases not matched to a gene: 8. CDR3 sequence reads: CASSQSRLAGVNTDTQYF. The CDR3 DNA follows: TGTGCCAGCAGCCAAAGCCGACTAGCGGGAGTGAACACAGATACGCAGTATTTT.

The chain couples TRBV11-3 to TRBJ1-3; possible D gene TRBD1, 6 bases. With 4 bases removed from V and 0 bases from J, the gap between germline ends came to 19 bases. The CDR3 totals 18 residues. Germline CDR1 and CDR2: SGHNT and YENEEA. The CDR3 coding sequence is TGTGCCAGCAGCTCCAAATTAGGGACAACCTACTCTGGAAACACCATATATTTT. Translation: CASSSKLGTTYSGNTIYF.

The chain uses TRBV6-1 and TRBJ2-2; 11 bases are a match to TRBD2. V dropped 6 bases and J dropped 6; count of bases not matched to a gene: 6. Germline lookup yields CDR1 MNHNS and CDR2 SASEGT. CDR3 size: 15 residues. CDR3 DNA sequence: TGTGCCAGCAGCGAACTAGCGGGAGTAGCCGGGGAGCTGTTTTTT. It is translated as CASSELAGVAGELFF.

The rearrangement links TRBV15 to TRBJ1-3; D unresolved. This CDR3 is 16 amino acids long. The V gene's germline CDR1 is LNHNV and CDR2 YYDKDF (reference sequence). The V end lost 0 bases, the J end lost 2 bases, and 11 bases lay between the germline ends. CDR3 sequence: CATSRDPARTGNTIYF. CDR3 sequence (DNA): TGTGCCACCAGCAGAGACCCAGCCCGCACTGGAAACACCATATATTTT.

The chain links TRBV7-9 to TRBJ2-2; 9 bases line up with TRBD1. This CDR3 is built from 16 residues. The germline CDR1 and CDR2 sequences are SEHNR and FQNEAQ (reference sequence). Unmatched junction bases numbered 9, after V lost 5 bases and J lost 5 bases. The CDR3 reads CASSGRDRASTGELFF. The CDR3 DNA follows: TGTGCCAGCAGCGGGAGGGACAGGGCGTCGACCGGGGAGCTGTTTTTT.

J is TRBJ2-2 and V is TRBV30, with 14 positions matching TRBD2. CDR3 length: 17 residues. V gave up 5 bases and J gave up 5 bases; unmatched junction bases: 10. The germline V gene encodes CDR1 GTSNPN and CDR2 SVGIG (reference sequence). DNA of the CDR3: TGTGCCTGGGAAATCGGGACTAGCGGGAGAGTAACCGGGGAGCTGTTTTTT. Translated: CAWEIGTSGRVTGELFF.

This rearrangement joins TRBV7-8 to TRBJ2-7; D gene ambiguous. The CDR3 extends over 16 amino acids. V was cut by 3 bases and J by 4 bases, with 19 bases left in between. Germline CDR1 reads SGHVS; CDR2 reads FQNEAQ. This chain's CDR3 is CASSFPPAVEVYEQYF. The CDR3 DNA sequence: TGTGCCAGCAGCTTTCCCCCGGCAGTCGAGGTTTACGAGCAGTACTTC.

The CDR3 reads CASSVDKNTEAFF. The CDR3 DNA follows: TGTGCCAGCAGCGTCGACAAGAACACTGAAGCTTTCTTT. The V call is TRBV6-5, the J call TRBJ1-1; D is undetermined. CDR1 MNHEY and CDR2 SVGAGI come from the germline V gene. V was shortened by 6 bases and J by 1 base, with 9 bases between the two germline ends. This CDR3 has 13 residues.

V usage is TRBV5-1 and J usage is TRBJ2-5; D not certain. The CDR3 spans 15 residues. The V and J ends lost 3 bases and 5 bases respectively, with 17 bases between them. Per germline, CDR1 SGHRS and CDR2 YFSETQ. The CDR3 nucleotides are TGCGCCAGCAGCTCGGATTACTCCTATGGGGAGACCCAGTACTTC. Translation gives CASSSDYSYGETQYF.

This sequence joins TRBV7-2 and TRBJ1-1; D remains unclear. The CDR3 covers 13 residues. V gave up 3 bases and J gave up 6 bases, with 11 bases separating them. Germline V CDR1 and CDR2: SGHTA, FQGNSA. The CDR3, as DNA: TGTGCCAGCAGCTTGGCGGAGATCTCTGAAGCTTTCTTT. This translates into CASSLAEISEAFF.

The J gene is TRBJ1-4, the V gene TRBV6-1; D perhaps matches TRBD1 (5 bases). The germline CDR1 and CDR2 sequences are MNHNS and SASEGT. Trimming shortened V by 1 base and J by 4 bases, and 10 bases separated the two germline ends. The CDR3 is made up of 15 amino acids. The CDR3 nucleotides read TGTGCCAGCAGTGAAGTCAGAGGGGATAATGAAAAACTGTTTTTT. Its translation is CASSEVRGDNEKLFF.

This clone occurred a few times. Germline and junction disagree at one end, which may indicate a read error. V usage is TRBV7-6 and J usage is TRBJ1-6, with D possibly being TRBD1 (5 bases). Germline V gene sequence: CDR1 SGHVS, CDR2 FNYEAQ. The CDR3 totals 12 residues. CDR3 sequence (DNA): TGTGCCAGCGGGACGGTGAATTCGCCCCTCCACTTT. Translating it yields CASGTVNSPLHF.

The CDR3 loop reads CASSTGLAGGSSYEQYF. The CDR3 bases are TGCGCCAGCAGCACTGGACTAGCGGGAGGCAGCTCCTACGAGCAGTACTTC. This chain connects TRBV5-1 to TRBJ2-7; 14 nucleotides line up with TRBD2. In germline, CDR1 is SGHRS, CDR2 YFSETQ. Trimming took 4 bases from V and 0 from J; bases not matched to a gene: 6. There are 17 residues in the CDR3.

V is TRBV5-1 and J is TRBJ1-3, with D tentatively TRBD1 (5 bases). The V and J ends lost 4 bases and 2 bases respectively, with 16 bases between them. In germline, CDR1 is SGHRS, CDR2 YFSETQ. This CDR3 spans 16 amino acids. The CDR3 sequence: CASSPTRGRTGNTIYF. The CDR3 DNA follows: TGCGCCAGCAGCCCCACCCGGGGCAGGACTGGAAACACCATATATTTT.

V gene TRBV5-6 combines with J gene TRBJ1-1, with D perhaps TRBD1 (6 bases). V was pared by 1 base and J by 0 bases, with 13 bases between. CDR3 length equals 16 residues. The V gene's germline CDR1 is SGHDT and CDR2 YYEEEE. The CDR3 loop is CASSLPLDSLNTEAFF. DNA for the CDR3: TGTGCCAGCAGCTTGCCCCTGGACAGCCTGAACACTGAAGCTTTCTTT.

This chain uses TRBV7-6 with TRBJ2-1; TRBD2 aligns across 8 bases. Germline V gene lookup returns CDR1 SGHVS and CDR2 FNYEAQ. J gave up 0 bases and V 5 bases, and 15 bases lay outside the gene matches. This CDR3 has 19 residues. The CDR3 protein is CASSRPGSSGGSSYNEQFF. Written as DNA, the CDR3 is TGTGCCAGCAGCCGCCCCGGCTCCAGCGGGGGAAGCTCCTACAATGAGCAGTTCTTC.

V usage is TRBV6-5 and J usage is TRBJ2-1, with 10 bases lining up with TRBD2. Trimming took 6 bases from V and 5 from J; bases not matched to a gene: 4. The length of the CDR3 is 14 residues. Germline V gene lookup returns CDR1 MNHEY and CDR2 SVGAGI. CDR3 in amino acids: CASSGLAANNEQFF. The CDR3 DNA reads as TGTGCCAGCAGCGGACTAGCGGCTAACAATGAGCAGTTCTTC.

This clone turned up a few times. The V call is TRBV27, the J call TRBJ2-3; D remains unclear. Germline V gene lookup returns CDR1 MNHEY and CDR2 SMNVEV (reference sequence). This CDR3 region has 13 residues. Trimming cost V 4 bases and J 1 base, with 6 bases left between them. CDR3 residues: CASSSTGTDTQYF. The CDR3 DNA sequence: TGTGCCAGCAGTTCAACAGGCACAGATACGCAGTATTTT.

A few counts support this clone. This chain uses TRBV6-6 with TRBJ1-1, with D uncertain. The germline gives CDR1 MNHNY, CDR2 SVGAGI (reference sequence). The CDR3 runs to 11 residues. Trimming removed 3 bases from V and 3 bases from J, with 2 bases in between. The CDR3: CASSYDTEAFF. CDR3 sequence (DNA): TGTGCCAGCAGTTATGACACTGAAGCTTTCTTT.

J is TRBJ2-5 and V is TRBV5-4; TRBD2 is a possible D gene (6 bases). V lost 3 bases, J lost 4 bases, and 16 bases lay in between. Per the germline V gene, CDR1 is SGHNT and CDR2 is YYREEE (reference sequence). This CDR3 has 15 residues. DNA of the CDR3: TGTGCCAGCAGCTCCCGGACCCGGGGGTCAGAGACCCAGTACTTC. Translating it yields CASSSRTRGSETQYF. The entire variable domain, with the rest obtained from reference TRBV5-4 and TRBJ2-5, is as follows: ETGVTQSPTHLIKTRGQQVTLRCSSQSGHNTVSWYQQALGQGPQFIFQYYREEENGRGNFPPRFSGLQFPNYSSELNVNALELDDSALYLCASSSRTRGSETQYFGPGTRLLVL.

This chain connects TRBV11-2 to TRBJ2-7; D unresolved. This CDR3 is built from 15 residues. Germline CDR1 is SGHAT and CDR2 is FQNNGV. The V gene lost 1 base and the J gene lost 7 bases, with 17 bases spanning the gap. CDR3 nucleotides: TGTGCCAGCAGCTTAGTTGGTGGTAACTGGCGGGAGCAGTACTTC. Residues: CASSLVGGNWREQYF.

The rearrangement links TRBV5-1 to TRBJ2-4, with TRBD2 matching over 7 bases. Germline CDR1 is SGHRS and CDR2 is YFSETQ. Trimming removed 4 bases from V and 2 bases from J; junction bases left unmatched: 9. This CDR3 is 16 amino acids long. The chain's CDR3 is CASSPTAGVPKNIQYF. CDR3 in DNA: TGCGCCAGCAGCCCCACGGCGGGAGTACCCAAAAACATTCAGTACTTC.

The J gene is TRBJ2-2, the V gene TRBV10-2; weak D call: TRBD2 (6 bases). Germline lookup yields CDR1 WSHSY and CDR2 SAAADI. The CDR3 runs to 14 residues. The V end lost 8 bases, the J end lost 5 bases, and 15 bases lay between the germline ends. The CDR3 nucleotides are TGCGCCAGCTGTGCCGGGAGAAAAACCGGGGAGCTGTTTTTT. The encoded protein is CASCAGRKTGELFF.

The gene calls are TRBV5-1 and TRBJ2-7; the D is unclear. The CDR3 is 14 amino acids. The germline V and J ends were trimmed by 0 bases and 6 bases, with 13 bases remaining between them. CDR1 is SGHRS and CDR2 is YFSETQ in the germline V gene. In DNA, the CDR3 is TGCGCCAGCAGCTTGGCCGGTGGTGAGGCCGAGCAGTACTTC. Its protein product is CASSLAGGEAEQYF.